The 32 T cell receptor beta chains below were found in one sample sequenced in a study of T cells in Graves' hyperthyroidism and ophthalmopathy (dated by TCRdb to about 2019). The method behind the library was multiplex PCR. These reads were obtained on an Illumina HiSeq 2000. TCR beta CDR3 regions were amplified from RNA transcripts. The TCR CDR3 was subjected to a first round of RT-PCR using the HTBI primer set and the Qiagen OneStep RT-PCR kit. The raw public reads went through TCRdb reprocessing: fastp at Q25, MiXCR clone calling, in-frame beta chains kept. One record per CDR3 amino acid sequence lists the most common genes and DNA. This sample holds about 420,000 distinct CDR3 sequences; 15% to 19% were observed only once. The ten top clones hold around 7.3% of the sample. The sequencing sample was made of blood. These receptor sequences come from a woman aged 18-35 years with Graves' hyperthyroidism.

There are many counts of this clonotype. The CDR3 DNA sequence: TGTGCCAGTTCGAGCGGAAAAGGGGGGGCCAATCAGCCCCAGCATTTT. It is translated as CASSSGKGGANQPQHF. The chain links TRBV28 to TRBJ1-5, with D tentatively TRBD1 (6 bases). The CDR3 sequence is 16 residues long. Germline lookup yields CDR1 MDHEN and CDR2 SYDVKM. V shed 9 bases and J shed 3 bases, with 21 bases lying between them.

This clonotype was observed a single time. V usage is TRBV20-1 and J usage is TRBJ2-7, with D perhaps assigned TRBD1 or TRBD2 (5 bases each). Looked up from germline, CDR1 is DFQATT and CDR2 is SNEGSKA (reference sequence). Trimming pared 4 bases from V and 6 bases from J, leaving 13 bases between. The CDR3 consists of 12 residues. The CDR3 loop is CSAKRGGTEQYF. The CDR3 bases are TGCAGTGCTAAGAGGGGCGGAACCGAGCAGTACTTC.

This clonotype was counted many times. V is TRBV12-3 or TRBV12-4 and J is TRBJ1-3, with TRBD1 matching 7 bases. With 4 bases clipped from V and 2 bases from J, the junction kept 11 bases outside the gene matches. The CDR3 totals 17 residues. The CDR3 DNA is TGTGCCAGCAGTTCCGCTACGGACAGGCGCGCTGGAAACACCATATATTTT. This encodes CASSSATDRRAGNTIYF.

This clonotype showed up many times. The rearrangement links TRBV12-3 or TRBV12-4 to TRBJ2-1, with D uncertain. The germline V and J ends were trimmed by 4 bases and 8 bases, with 12 bases remaining between them. This CDR3 spans 13 amino acids. The CDR3 sequence: CASSSLRLDEQFF. The CDR3 DNA is TGTGCCAGCAGTTCTCTACGCCTCGATGAGCAGTTCTTC.

This chain connects TRBV7-9 to TRBJ1-1; D might be TRBD1 (5 bases). CDR1 is SEHNR and CDR2 is FQNEAQ in the germline V gene (reference sequence). CDR3 length: 14 residues. V was shortened by 5 bases and J by 6 bases, with 16 bases between the two germline ends. CDR3 nucleotide sequence: TGTGCCAGCAGCCAAAAGCAGGGTAGCGCTGAAGCTTTCTTT. This encodes CASSQKQGSAEAFF.

This clonotype was picked up many times. The chain links TRBV2 to TRBJ1-1; no clear D gene. Between the trimmed V and J ends, which lost 5 bases and 4 bases, there was a span of 14 bases. This CDR3 has 14 amino acids. Germline CDR1 is SNHLY and CDR2 is FYNNEI. The CDR3 region has the DNA TGTGCCAGCAGTTCGGCCGCAGGAACCACTGAAGCTTTCTTT. Its translation is CASSSAAGTTEAFF.

This clonotype was recorded many times. CDR3 in amino acids: CSARDRKTRTYEQYF. DNA of the CDR3: TGCAGTGCTAGAGATAGAAAAACTCGAACCTACGAGCAGTACTTC. The V gene is TRBV20-1, the J gene TRBJ2-7; the D is unclear. Trimming shortened V by 0 bases and J by 2 bases, and 14 bases separated the two germline ends. Germline-derived CDR1 and CDR2 are DFQATT and SNEGSKA (reference sequence). The CDR3 covers 15 residues.

This clonotype was recorded many times. J is TRBJ1-5 and V is TRBV12-3 or TRBV12-4, with TRBD1 as a possible D gene (5 bases). The germline V and J ends were trimmed by 3 bases and 4 bases, with 7 bases remaining between them. There are 13 residues in the CDR3. The DNA for the CDR3 is TGTGCCAGCAGTTTTGACAGAAATCAGCCCCAGCATTTT. Translated: CASSFDRNQPQHF.

This clonotype was counted ten times or more. V and J are TRBV3-1 and TRBJ1-1, with 10 bases identical to TRBD1. The J segment lost 2 bases and the V segment lost 4 bases, leaving 4 bases of the junction unmatched. Germline CDR1 LGHDT, CDR2 YNNKEL (reference sequence). The CDR3 extends over 15 amino acids. Here the CDR3 reads CASSPRQGANTEAFF. CDR3 bases: TGTGCCAGCAGCCCACGACAGGGGGCTAACACTGAAGCTTTCTTT.

This clonotype was recorded many times. V usage is TRBV6-1 and J usage is TRBJ1-2; no reliable D call. Germline CDR1 reads MNHNS; CDR2 reads SASEGT. This CDR3 comprises 14 residues. V was cut by 6 bases and J by 3 bases, with 14 bases left in between. The CDR3 loop is CASSPVGADYGYTF. The CDR3 DNA follows: TGTGCCAGCAGCCCTGTGGGCGCTGACTATGGCTACACCTTC.

The chain carries TRBV5-6 and TRBJ2-5; D is ambiguous. This CDR3 has 15 residues. V was clipped by 4 bases and J by 5 bases, with 18 bases between them. Germline V gene lookup returns CDR1 SGHDT and CDR2 YYEEEE. The CDR3 DNA is TGTGCCAGCAGCCCAGGACGGTCCCTCGAGGAGACCCAGTACTTC. Translating gives CASSPGRSLEETQYF.

There are many counts of this clonotype. This CDR3 reads CASTPLGGQPQHF. CDR3 DNA sequence: TGTGCCAGCACTCCGCTCGGGGGTCAGCCCCAGCATTTT. This sequence joins TRBV12-3 or TRBV12-4 and TRBJ1-5; perhaps TRBD1 as D (5 bases). Trimming removed 7 bases from V and 6 bases from J, with 13 bases in between. This CDR3 contains 13 residues.

This clonotype has ten or more counts. The CDR3 region is CASSPSSNSNQPQHF. CDR3 in DNA: TGTGCCAGCAGTCCGTCGAGTAATAGCAATCAGCCCCAGCATTTT. The V call is TRBV6-1, the J call TRBJ1-5; D remains unclear. Germline V gives CDR1 MNHNS, CDR2 SASEGT. Trimming pared 5 bases from V and 0 bases from J, leaving 11 bases between. This CDR3 region has 15 residues.

This clonotype was counted at least ten times. The genes are TRBV7-3 and TRBJ2-3, with a tentative D call TRBD2 (5 bases). V lost 4 bases, J lost 10 bases, and 15 bases lay in between. This CDR3 spans 13 amino acids. Looked up from germline, CDR1 is SGHTA and CDR2 is FQGTGA. CDR3: CASSSPDGKAQYF. The CDR3 region has the DNA TGTGCCAGCAGCTCCCCGGACGGGAAGGCGCAGTATTTT. Based on the CDR3 plus reference TRBV7-3 and TRBJ2-3, the full variable domain is GAGVSQTPSNKVTEKGKYVELRCDPISGHTALYWYRQSLGQGPEFLIYFQGTGAADDSGLPNDRFFAVRPEGSVSTLKIQRTERGDSAVYLCASSSPDGKAQYFGPGTRLTVL.

This clonotype was picked up a small number of times. The genes are TRBV15 and TRBJ1-5; 7 nucleotides align to TRBD1. CDR3 length: 15 amino acids. Trimming cost V 0 bases and J 7 bases; bases outside gene matches: 6. In germline, CDR1 is LNHNV, CDR2 YYDKDF (reference sequence). CDR3 sequence reads: CATSRDRTGGQPQHF. CDR3 bases: TGTGCCACCAGCAGAGATCGGACAGGAGGCCAGCCCCAGCATTTT.

The sample holds many counts of this clonotype. V is TRBV6-1 and J is TRBJ2-1, with 7 bases identical to TRBD2. The V gene's germline CDR1 is MNHNS and CDR2 SASEGT. V lost 6 bases and J lost 0; bases outside the gene matches: 11. The CDR3 sequence is 17 residues long. The CDR3 loop reads CASRSNGRGSSYNEQFF. The CDR3 bases are TGTGCCAGCAGATCCAATGGGCGGGGGAGCTCCTACAATGAGCAGTTCTTC.

Many counts were recorded for this clonotype. The rearrangement links TRBV28 to TRBJ1-2, with a possible D match to TRBD1 (5 bases). Germline CDR1 is MDHEN and CDR2 is SYDVKM. The CDR3 contains 12 residues. Deletions cut 6 bases from V and 8 bases from J, with 13 bases between. CDR3 protein: CASSATVLGYTF. In nucleotides, the CDR3 is TGTGCCAGCAGCGCGACAGTTCTAGGCTACACCTTC.

In this sample, this clonotype turned up a few times. This sequence joins TRBV4-1 and TRBJ1-5; D unresolved. This CDR3 is built from 14 residues. The V gene's germline CDR1 is MGHRA and CDR2 YSYEKL. Trimming pared 1 base from V and 3 bases from J, leaving 7 bases between. The CDR3 region has the DNA TGCGCCAGCAGCCAAGGACACGACAATCAGCCCCAGCATTTT. It yields the protein CASSQGHDNQPQHF.

In this sample, this clonotype turned up many times. The chain employs TRBV12-3 or TRBV12-4 and TRBJ2-3, with 11 bases that match TRBD2. V dropped 5 bases and J dropped 2; count of bases not matched to a gene: 6. The CDR3 length is 16 residues. The DNA of the CDR3 is TGTGCCAGCAGTCCGCTAGCGGGGGGCCTCACAGATACGCAGTATTTT. This encodes CASSPLAGGLTDTQYF.

At least ten counts were recorded for this clonotype. The chain carries TRBV10-3 and TRBJ2-2; the D gene is possibly TRBD1 (6 bases). In germline, CDR1 is ENHRY, CDR2 SYGVKD. CDR3 length equals 15 residues. Trimming took off 5 bases at V and 3 bases at J, with 13 bases between the two ends. CDR3 nucleotide sequence: TGTGCCATCAGTAGGCAGGGGTCTCACACCGGGGAGCTGTTTTTT. It specifies CAISRQGSHTGELFF.

At least ten counts were recorded for this clonotype. The chain is built from TRBV12-5 and TRBJ2-1; 7 bases fit TRBD2. The CDR3 has 16 residues. Germline values: CDR1 LGHNT, CDR2 FRNRAP. After removal of 0 bases from V and 3 bases from J, the junction contained 5 bases not matched to a gene. CDR3 coding DNA: TGTGCTAGTGGTTTGGTGGCGGGGAGGGTCTACAATGAGCAGTTCTTC. This gives the protein CASGLVAGRVYNEQFF.

V and J are TRBV20-1 and TRBJ1-1, with 10 bases identical to TRBD1. This CDR3 is 15 amino acids long. Germline V lookup: CDR1 DFQATT, CDR2 SNEGSKA (reference sequence). The trim removed 1 base at V and 6 bases at J, leaving 8 bases unmatched. CDR3 loop: CSARAGTGAGAEAFF. The CDR3 coding sequence is TGCAGTGCTAGAGCCGGGACAGGGGCGGGGGCTGAAGCTTTCTTT.

The chain uses TRBV5-1 and TRBJ2-5; perhaps TRBD2 as D (6 bases). CDR3 size: 16 residues. Germline CDR1 and CDR2: SGHRS and YFSETQ. V was clipped by 3 bases and J by 3 bases, with 18 bases between them. CDR3 amino acids: CASSSGRAGTKETQYF. CDR3 DNA: TGCGCCAGCAGCTCTGGCCGTGCGGGAACTAAAGAGACCCAGTACTTC.

This clonotype occurred many times. The genes are TRBV7-2 and TRBJ2-1, with 16 bases identical to TRBD2. This CDR3 is built from 16 residues. With V trimmed by 0 bases and J by 10 bases, 3 bases remained unmatched. Per the germline V gene, CDR1 is SGHTA and CDR2 is FQGNSA. CDR3 coding DNA: TGTGCCAGCAGCTTAGCCGGGACTAGCGGGAGGGGAGAGCAGTTCTTC. This encodes CASSLAGTSGRGEQFF.

This clonotype was seen at least ten times. This chain joins TRBV20-1 and TRBJ2-3; TRBD2 agrees at 16 bases. V lost 5 bases to trimming and J lost 6 bases; unmatched junction nucleotides: 14. The CDR3 spans 18 residues. Per the germline V gene, CDR1 is DFQATT and CDR2 is SNEGSKA (reference sequence). CDR3 residues: CSAPKGTSGGAGDDTQYF. The CDR3 DNA follows: TGCAGTGCTCCAAAGGGGACTAGCGGGGGGGCAGGAGACGATACGCAGTATTTT.

V gene TRBV11-2 combines with J gene TRBJ1-3; D is uncertain. Trimming cost V 2 bases and J 0 bases, with 8 bases left between them. The CDR3 covers 15 residues. Germline CDR1 and CDR2: SGHAT and FQNNGV. CDR3 loop: CASSLIRGSGNTIYF. The CDR3 DNA reads TGTGCCAGCAGCTTAATCCGGGGCTCTGGAAACACCATATATTTT.

This clonotype was recorded at least ten times. The gene calls are TRBV6-1 and TRBJ1-1; no firm D call. V shed 6 bases and J shed 7 bases, with 12 bases lying between them. This CDR3 has 12 amino acids. Germline V lookup: CDR1 MNHNS, CDR2 SASEGT. CDR3 in amino acids: CASRSSVSEAFF. CDR3 bases: TGTGCCAGCAGGTCCTCGGTAAGTGAAGCTTTCTTT.

The table lists this clonotype with many counts. The V call is TRBV20-1, the J call TRBJ1-4, with D perhaps matching TRBD1 (6 bases). The CDR3 is made up of 16 amino acids. Germline values: CDR1 DFQATT, CDR2 SNEGSKA (reference sequence). Between the trimmed V and J ends, which lost 0 bases and 7 bases, there was a span of 18 bases. CDR3 protein: CSARDPWGGRVEKLFF. Here the CDR3 DNA reads TGCAGTGCTAGAGATCCCTGGGGGGGCAGGGTTGAAAAACTGTTTTTT.

This clonotype has more than one count but fewer than ten. The chain is built from TRBV12-3 or TRBV12-4 and TRBJ2-1; perhaps TRBD1 as D (6 bases). The ends were cut back, 6 bases at V and 4 bases at J, with 10 bases in the middle. The CDR3 loop spans 13 amino acids. The CDR3 region is CASRSTGYNEQFF. The CDR3 DNA reads TGTGCCAGCAGATCCACAGGGTACAATGAGCAGTTCTTC.

This clonotype was found many times. This chain uses TRBV7-9 with TRBJ2-5; TRBD1 might be the D (5 bases). CDR1 SEHNR and CDR2 FQNEAQ come from the germline V gene (reference sequence). The V and J ends lost 2 bases and 5 bases respectively, with 15 bases between them. The CDR3 is 15 residues long. CDR3 sequence: CASSLQGNSKETQYF. The CDR3 nucleotides are TGTGCCAGCAGCTTACAGGGCAATTCAAAGGAGACCCAGTACTTC.

This clonotype was found many times. This chain joins TRBV14 and TRBJ2-5; 9 positions match TRBD1. There are 15 residues in the CDR3. J gave up 6 bases and V 0 bases, and 5 bases lay outside the gene matches. CDR1 is SGHDN and CDR2 is FVKESK in the germline V gene. CDR3 in DNA: TGTGCCAGCAGCCAAGATGAGACAGGGGGAAAGACCCAGTACTTC. Residues: CASSQDETGGKTQYF.

This clonotype occurred many times. The chain joins TRBV29-1 to TRBJ2-7; D is undetermined. The V gene lost 5 bases and the J gene lost 0 bases, with 5 bases spanning the gap. The CDR3 is 11 amino acids. Germline loops: CDR1 SQVTM, CDR2 ANQGSEA. The CDR3 region has the DNA TGCAGCGTTTCTCGCTCCTACGAGCAGTACTTC. Protein sequence: CSVSRSYEQYF.